This T cell receptor (beta chain) was recovered during a study (TCRdb year 2016). Trimming removed 2 bases from V and 5 bases from J, leaving 6 bases between the germline ends. CDR1 is given as LGHDT and CDR2 as YNNKEL, both from the germline V gene (reference sequence). Including cysteine and phenylalanine, the CDR3 has 13 amino acids. Here the CDR3 DNA is all that survives: 39 bases in frame from base 1. This clonotype was seen only a few times. There is no known antigen for this receptor. No quality values exist for individual bases; no much larger clone is one base distant. The library was made by RT-PCR. TCRdb lists the instrument as Illumina MiSeq. TCRdb trimmed the raw reads at Q25, called clones with MiXCR and kept productive beta chains. Rows merge per CDR3 protein into single entries with the most common DNA and genes. The sample yields fewer than 800,000 distinct CDR3 sequences; more than 13% were counted once. The ten most abundant clones make up 3% to 4.5% of the sample.

The source of this sequence is a female donor in good health, serving as a healthy control. Input material: memory CD4+ T cells from blood. Recombination connected TRBV3-1 to TRBJ2-2; TRBD1 is a weak D gene call, 5 bases matching. The encoded CDR3 is CASSQSGTGELFF. The base sequence is TGTGCCAGCAGCCAATCAGGGACCGGGGAGCTGTTTTTT.